This T cell receptor (beta chain) is from a study of blood T cell repertoires in COVID-19. Study as a whole: Samples representing acute and convalescent COVID-19 were sourced from the United States, Italy and Spain. Sources were T cells, B-cell-depleted T cells, or PBMCs; the material itself was cDNA or gDNA.

As handled by the study authors: For nucleated cells, counts were estimated from reference gene primer amplification. Repertoires were generated with immunoSEQ multiplex PCR, while TCRdb's copy carries only in-frame clones and drops some. V, J and clone size reflect that table, while D and trimming were determined from the DNA. The table records about 140,000 clones, approximately 88% of them present only once. CDR3 length equals 14 residues. Germline V gene lookup returns CDR1 SGHRS and CDR2 YFSETQ. V dropped 3 bases and J dropped 6; count of bases not matched to a gene: 3. The TCR sequence derives from a woman aged 45-65 years with acute or convalescent COVID-19. The sequenced material came from peripheral blood. V gene TRBV5-1 combines with J gene TRBJ2-5; 12 nucleotides align to TRBD2. Here the CDR3 reads CASSSSGRGKTQYF. The CDR3 coding sequence is TGCGCCAGCAGCTCTAGCGGGAGGGGGAAGACCCAGTACTTC. Using reference TRBV5-1 and TRBJ2-5 for the parts outside the CDR3, the full variable domain is KAGVTQTPRYLIKTRGQQVTLSCSPISGHRSVSWYQQTPGQGLQFLFEYFSETQRNKGNFPGRFSGRQFSNSRSEMNVSTLELGDSALYLCASSSSGRGKTQYFGPGTRLLVL.